Shown below are 27 T cell receptor beta chains from a single sample sequenced in a study of Ad26.COV2.S vaccination and SARS-CoV-2 variants. The table came from immunoSEQ multiplex PCR; TCRdb's copy has only in-frame clones and leaves some out. Among about 98,000 clones listed, over 70% were seen once. The specimen was peripheral blood, collected after recovery from COVID-19. Source of these receptors: a human donor who had recovered from COVID-19.

The genes are TRBV30 and TRBJ2-3, with unresolved D. CDR3 length: 11 amino acids. Germline assignment: CDR1 GTSNPN and CDR2 SVGIG (reference sequence). Deletions cut 3 bases from V and 1 base from J, with 2 bases between. The CDR3 coding sequence is TGTGCCTGGAGAGGCACAGATACGCAGTATTTT. Its translation: CAWRGTDTQYF.

The genes are TRBV6-1 and TRBJ2-7, with D possibly being TRBD2 (5 bases). CDR3 size: 15 residues. Per the germline V gene, CDR1 is MNHNS and CDR2 is SASEGT. Trimming took off 1 base at V and 0 bases at J, with 10 bases between the two ends. As DNA, the CDR3 is TGTGCCAGCAGTGAAGGGCTAGGGAGCTCCTACGAGCAGTACTTC. This encodes CASSEGLGSSYEQYF.

The chain employs TRBV28 and TRBJ2-5, with 7 bases aligning to TRBD1. Trimming at V came to 1 base and at J to 2 bases, leaving 4 bases not matched to a gene. The CDR3 sequence is 15 residues long. Germline CDR1 MDHEN, CDR2 SYDVKM. CDR3 nucleotides: TGTGCCAGCAGTTTATTAGGGGGCCGTCAAGAGACCCAGTACTTC. Protein: CASSLLGGRQETQYF.

This clone was recorded only once. V usage is TRBV4-1 and J usage is TRBJ2-7; 7 bases agree with TRBD1. Trimming removed 0 bases from V and 4 bases from J; junction bases left unmatched: 6. Germline-derived CDR1 and CDR2 are MGHRA and YSYEKL. The length of the CDR3 is 15 residues. CDR3: CASSQDEGAFYEQYF. The CDR3 nucleotides are TGCGCCAGCAGCCAAGATGAGGGGGCTTTTTACGAGCAGTACTTC.

The rearrangement joins TRBV5-1 to TRBJ2-5; D not certain. The V end was cut by 4 bases, the J end by 2 bases, with 18 bases between. The length of the CDR3 is 16 residues. The germline CDR1 and CDR2 sequences are SGHRS and YFSETQ. This chain's CDR3 is CASSPLVTYSQETQYF. CDR3 sequence (DNA): TGCGCCAGCAGCCCCCTGGTTACCTACTCACAAGAGACCCAGTACTTC.

V is TRBV28 and J is TRBJ1-2, with D possibly matching TRBD1 (6 bases). Germline V CDR1 and CDR2: MDHEN, SYDVKM. Trimming cost V 3 bases and J 8 bases, with 13 bases left between them. The CDR3 spans 13 residues. CDR3 amino acids: CASSLGGALGYTF. The CDR3 nucleotides are TGTGCCAGCAGTTTGGGGGGGGCGTTGGGCTACACCTTC.

By frequency in the sample, this clone is medium-sized. This specimen includes other DNA sequences encoding the same CDR3. V usage is TRBV19 and J usage is TRBJ1-2; D remains ambiguous. CDR1 LNHDA and CDR2 SQIVND come from the germline V gene (reference sequence). V was pared by 3 bases and J by 4 bases, with 6 bases between. The CDR3 runs 12 residues. The CDR3 sequence: CASSIDIYGYTF. The CDR3 coding sequence is TGTGCCAGTAGTATTGATATCTATGGCTACACCTTC.

This CDR3 is CAWNDGVGTEAFF. The DNA for the CDR3 is TGTGCCTGGAATGATGGGGTCGGCACTGAAGCTTTCTTT. The rearrangement uses TRBV30 and TRBJ1-1; D ambiguous. V was shortened by 4 bases and J by 4 bases, with 13 bases between the two germline ends. Germline V gene lookup returns CDR1 GTSNPN and CDR2 SVGIG (reference sequence). The CDR3 extends over 13 amino acids.

This chain joins TRBV3-1 (or the pseudogene TRBV3-2) and TRBJ2-7; D uncertain. This CDR3 is built from 12 residues. The V end lost 0 bases, the J end lost 6 bases, and 6 bases lay between the germline ends. Germline CDR1 reads LGHDT; CDR2 reads YNNKEL (reference sequence). This chain's CDR3 is CASSQDRFEQYF. CDR3 nucleotides: TGTGCCAGCAGCCAAGATCGGTTCGAGCAGTACTTC.

This sequence joins TRBV12-3 or TRBV12-4 and TRBJ1-1; D remains unclear. The CDR3 contains 13 residues. Trimming cost V 1 base and J 3 bases, with 6 bases left between them. The CDR3 sequence is CASSLVLHTEAFF. The CDR3 DNA sequence: TGTGCCAGCAGTTTAGTTTTGCACACTGAAGCTTTCTTT.

The chain has TRBV11-2 and TRBJ2-7; maybe TRBD2 (6 bases). The CDR3 covers 13 residues. CDR1 and CDR2 (germline): SGHAT, FQNNGV. The V gene lost 0 bases and the J gene lost 7 bases, with 10 bases spanning the gap. The CDR3 sequence is CASSLERLGEQYF. The CDR3 DNA follows: TGTGCCAGCAGCTTAGAGAGACTAGGGGAGCAGTACTTC.

This clone was picked up a small number of times. The genes are TRBV29-1 and TRBJ1-2, with D perhaps TRBD1 (6 bases). Trimming removed 4 bases from V and 7 bases from J, with 16 bases in between. Germline V gene data show CDR1 as SQVTM and CDR2 as ANQGSEA. The CDR3 is 13 residues long. The CDR3 DNA sequence: TGCAGCGTTGGGAGGGAGACAGGCGTTGGCTACACCTTC. Its protein is CSVGRETGVGYTF.

V and J are TRBV14 and TRBJ2-6, with D perhaps matching TRBD1 (6 bases). CDR1 is SGHDN and CDR2 is FVKESK in the germline V gene. The CDR3 loop spans 17 amino acids. The V gene lost 4 bases and the J gene lost 2 bases, with 15 bases spanning the gap. CDR3 loop: CASSLRPAGAGANVLTF. The DNA of the CDR3 is TGTGCCAGCAGCCTAAGGCCAGCAGGGGCTGGGGCCAACGTCCTGACTTTC. The complete variable domain, with remaining parts taken from reference TRBV14 and TRBJ2-6, reads EAGVTQFPSHSVIEKGQTVTLRCDPISGHDNLYWYRRVMGKEIKFLLHFVKESKQDESGMPNNRFLAERTGGTYSTLKVQPAELEDSGVYFCASSLRPAGAGANVLTFGAGSRLTVL.

The chain is built from TRBV6-2 or TRBV6-3 and TRBJ2-4, with D tentatively TRBD1 (5 bases). Trimming took off 6 bases at V and 1 base at J, with 16 bases between the two ends. This CDR3 has 16 amino acids. The germline V gene has CDR1 MNHEY and CDR2 SVGEGT. The CDR3 nucleotides read TGTGCCAGCAGCAGGGTGGACCGCTTGGCCAAAAACATTCAGTACTTC. Its translation is CASSRVDRLAKNIQYF.

This CDR3 is CASSIRSGGGPLRTDTQYF. The CDR3 DNA reads TGTGCCAGTAGTATACGCAGCGGGGGCGGACCCCTTCGCACAGATACGCAGTATTTT. The rearrangement uses TRBV19 and TRBJ2-3, with 8 nucleotides matching TRBD2. The CDR3 has 19 amino acids. CDR1 is LNHDA and CDR2 is SQIVND in the germline V gene (reference sequence). The V and J ends lost 2 bases and 1 base, in that order; junction bases with no gene match: 14.

This clone was seen only a few times. The chain employs TRBV12-2 and TRBJ2-2; the table's D call TRBD1 went unverified against the DNA. TRBV12-2 is a recognized pseudogene. CDR3 length: 19 residues. This CDR3 is CASRFFTGQGGFHTGELFF. The DNA for the CDR3 is TGTGCAAGTCGCTTCTTTACGGGACAGGGTGGTTTTCACACCGGGGAGCTGTTTTTT.

This chain links TRBV7-3 with TRBJ2-2, with 7 nucleotides matching TRBD2. The CDR3 contains 16 residues. Germline V gene sequence: CDR1 SGHTA, CDR2 FQGTGA. Losses at the gene ends were 1 base for V and 1 base for J; bases not matched to a gene: 3. CDR3 amino acids: CASSLNGGKNTGELFF. The CDR3 DNA is TGTGCCAGCAGCTTAAACGGGGGGAAGAACACCGGGGAGCTGTTTTTT.

J is TRBJ2-1 and V is TRBV10-1; 8 positions match TRBD2. The CDR3 spans 15 residues. The germline V gene encodes CDR1 WNHNN and CDR2 SYGVQD (reference sequence). Germline trimming cut 3 bases from V and 8 bases from J; bases unmatched to any gene: 9. DNA of the CDR3: TGCGCCAGCAGTGATCAGGCGGGGGGAGGCCATGAGCAGTTCTTC. Translated, it gives CASSDQAGGGHEQFF.

The V and J genes are TRBV27 and TRBJ1-2; D is unresolved. The CDR3 has 12 residues. Germline loops: CDR1 MNHEY, CDR2 SMNVEV (reference sequence). V was trimmed by 2 bases and J by 2 bases, leaving 3 bases between them. CDR3 DNA sequence: TGTGCCAGCAGTTTAGGGAACTATGGCTACACCTTC. Amino acids: CASSLGNYGYTF.

The chain couples TRBV5-6 to TRBJ2-5, with D maybe TRBD2 (6 bases). Germline CDR1 SGHDT, CDR2 YYEEEE. V was clipped by 2 bases and J by 4 bases, with 12 bases between them. The CDR3 runs to 14 residues. In nucleotides, the CDR3 is TGTGCCAGCAGCTTCGGCGGGGCCCCAGAGACCCAGTACTTC. Protein: CASSFGGAPETQYF.

The chain joins TRBV6-5 to TRBJ2-3; D may be TRBD1 (5 bases). The CDR3 has 16 amino acids. Per the germline V gene, CDR1 is MNHEY and CDR2 is SVGAGI. With 0 bases removed from V and 2 bases from J, the gap between germline ends came to 12 bases. CDR3 sequence reads: CASSYSGQGTTDTQYF. The CDR3 nucleotides read TGTGCCAGCAGTTACTCTGGGCAGGGTACCACAGATACGCAGTATTTT.

This clone was found a few times. This chain links TRBV12-3 or TRBV12-4 with TRBJ1-2; a possible D gene is TRBD1 (6 bases). The CDR3 contains 13 residues. Trimming stripped 3 bases from V and 5 bases from J, with 10 bases between. The CDR3 reads CASSFARGYGYTF. The CDR3 region has the DNA TGTGCCAGCAGTTTTGCCAGGGGTTATGGCTACACCTTC.

The V and J genes are TRBV24-1 and TRBJ2-7; 11 bases agree with TRBD2. V was pared by 4 bases and J by 8 bases, with 9 bases of the junction left unmatched. This CDR3 region has 15 residues. Germline values: CDR1 KGHDR, CDR2 SFDVKD. The CDR3 loop is CATSEGLAGGFKQYF. The CDR3 DNA reads as TGTGCCACCAGTGAGGGCCTAGCGGGGGGATTTAAGCAGTACTTC.

The chain combines TRBV6-6 with TRBJ2-3; TRBD1 matches at 10 bases. Germline values: CDR1 MNHNY, CDR2 SVGAGI (reference sequence). V lost 5 bases to trimming and J lost 6 bases; unmatched junction nucleotides: 14. The CDR3 totals 17 residues. CDR3 in DNA: TGTGCCAGCAGTCGAAATACCGGGACAGGGGAGGTGGATACGCAGTATTTT. Protein sequence: CASSRNTGTGEVDTQYF.

The chain carries TRBV6-2 or TRBV6-3 and TRBJ2-7; no definite D call. There are 14 residues in the CDR3. Germline-derived CDR1 and CDR2 are MNHEY and SVGEGT. V was cut by 0 bases and J by 3 bases, with 9 bases left in between. The CDR3: CASSYSGLGYEQYF. CDR3 nucleotides: TGTGCCAGCAGTTACTCCGGGTTGGGCTACGAGCAGTACTTC.

J is TRBJ2-7 and V is TRBV2; TRBD1 might be the D (5 bases). Germline V gives CDR1 SNHLY, CDR2 FYNNEI. Trimming removed 4 bases at V and 4 bases at J, with 11 bases between. This CDR3 comprises 13 residues. The CDR3 loop is CASSAGYGYEQYF. The CDR3 DNA is TGTGCCAGCAGTGCAGGGTATGGTTACGAGCAGTACTTC.

The genes are TRBV30 and TRBJ2-3; D is ambiguous. Trimming left V 6 bases short and J 0 bases short, with 7 bases between. This CDR3 has 12 amino acids. The germline CDR1 and CDR2 sequences are GTSNPN and SVGIG (reference sequence). CDR3 sequence reads: CACSMSTDTQYF. CDR3 DNA: TGTGCCTGTTCCATGAGCACAGATACGCAGTATTTT.